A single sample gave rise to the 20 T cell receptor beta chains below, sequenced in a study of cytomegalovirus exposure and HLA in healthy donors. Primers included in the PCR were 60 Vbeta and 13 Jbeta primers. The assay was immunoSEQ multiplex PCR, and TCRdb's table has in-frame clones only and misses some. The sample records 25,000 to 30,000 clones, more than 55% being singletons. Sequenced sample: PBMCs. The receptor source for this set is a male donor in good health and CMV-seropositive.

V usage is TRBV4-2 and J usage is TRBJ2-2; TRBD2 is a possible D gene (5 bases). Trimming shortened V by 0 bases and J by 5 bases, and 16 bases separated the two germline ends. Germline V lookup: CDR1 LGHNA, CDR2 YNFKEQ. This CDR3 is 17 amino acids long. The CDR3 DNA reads TGTGCCAGCAGCCAAGATGAAAGGTATACGGGGACCGGGGAGCTGTTTTTT. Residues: CASSQDERYTGTGELFF.

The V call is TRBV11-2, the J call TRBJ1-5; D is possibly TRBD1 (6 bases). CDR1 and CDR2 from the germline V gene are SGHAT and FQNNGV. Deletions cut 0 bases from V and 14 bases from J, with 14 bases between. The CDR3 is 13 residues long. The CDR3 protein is CASSLDGGASKHF. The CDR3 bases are TGTGCCAGCAGCTTAGATGGGGGGGCCTCGAAGCATTTT.

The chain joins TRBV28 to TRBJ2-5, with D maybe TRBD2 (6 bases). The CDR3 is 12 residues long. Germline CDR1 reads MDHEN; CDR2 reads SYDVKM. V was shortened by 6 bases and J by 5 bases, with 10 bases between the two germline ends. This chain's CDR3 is CASRAAGETQYF. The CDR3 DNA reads TGTGCCAGCAGGGCGGCGGGGGAGACCCAGTACTTC.

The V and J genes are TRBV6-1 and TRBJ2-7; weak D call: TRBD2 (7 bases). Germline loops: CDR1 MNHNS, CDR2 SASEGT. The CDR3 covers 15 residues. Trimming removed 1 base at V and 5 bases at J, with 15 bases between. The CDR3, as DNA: TGTGCCAGCAGTGAAGAGGAGGGAGGGGGAAACGAGCAGTACTTC. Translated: CASSEEEGGGNEQYF.

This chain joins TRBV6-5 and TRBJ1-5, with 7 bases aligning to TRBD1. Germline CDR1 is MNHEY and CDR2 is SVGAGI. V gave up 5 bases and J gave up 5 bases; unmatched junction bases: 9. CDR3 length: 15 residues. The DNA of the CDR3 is TGTGCCAGCAGTCGATATCAGGGGGGCTATCAGCCCCAGCATTTT. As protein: CASSRYQGGYQPQHF.

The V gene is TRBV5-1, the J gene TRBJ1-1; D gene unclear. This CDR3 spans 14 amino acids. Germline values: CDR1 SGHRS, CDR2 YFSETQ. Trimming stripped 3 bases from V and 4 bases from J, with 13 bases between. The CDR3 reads CASSSTSRGTEAFF. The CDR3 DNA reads TGCGCCAGCAGCTCGACGTCCCGGGGCACTGAAGCTTTCTTT.

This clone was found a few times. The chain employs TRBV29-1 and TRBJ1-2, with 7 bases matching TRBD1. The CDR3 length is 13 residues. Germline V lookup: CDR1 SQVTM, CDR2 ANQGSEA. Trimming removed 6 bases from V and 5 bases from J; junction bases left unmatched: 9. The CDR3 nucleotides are TGCAGCGTCACAGGGGCCTCTGCGTATGGCTACACCTTC. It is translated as CSVTGASAYGYTF.

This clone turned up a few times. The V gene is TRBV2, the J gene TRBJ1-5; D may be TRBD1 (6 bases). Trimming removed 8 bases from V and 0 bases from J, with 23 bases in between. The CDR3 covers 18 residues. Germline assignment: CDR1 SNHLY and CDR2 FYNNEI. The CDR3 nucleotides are TGTGCCAGCTATAAGACCGGGACACCAAATTTTAGCAATCAGCCCCAGCATTTT. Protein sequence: CASYKTGTPNFSNQPQHF. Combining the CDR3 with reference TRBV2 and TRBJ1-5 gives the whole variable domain EPEVTQTPSHQVTQMGQEVILRCVPISNHLYFYWYRQILGQKVEFLVSFYNNEISEKSEIFDDQFSVERPDGSNFTLKIRSTKLEDSAMYFCASYKTGTPNFSNQPQHFGDGTRLSIL.

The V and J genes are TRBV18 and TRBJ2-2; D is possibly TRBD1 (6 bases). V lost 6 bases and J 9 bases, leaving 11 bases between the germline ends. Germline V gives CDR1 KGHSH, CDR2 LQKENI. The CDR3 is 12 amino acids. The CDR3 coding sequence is TGTGCCAGCTCCGAGGGACACCGGGAGCTGTTTTTT. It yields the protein CASSEGHRELFF.

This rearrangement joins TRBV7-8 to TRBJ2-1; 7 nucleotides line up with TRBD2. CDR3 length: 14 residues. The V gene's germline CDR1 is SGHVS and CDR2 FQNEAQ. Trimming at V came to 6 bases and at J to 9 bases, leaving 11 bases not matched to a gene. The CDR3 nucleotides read TGTGCCAGCAGACCCGGGACTACTTCGGGTGAGCAGTTCTTC. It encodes CASRPGTTSGEQFF.

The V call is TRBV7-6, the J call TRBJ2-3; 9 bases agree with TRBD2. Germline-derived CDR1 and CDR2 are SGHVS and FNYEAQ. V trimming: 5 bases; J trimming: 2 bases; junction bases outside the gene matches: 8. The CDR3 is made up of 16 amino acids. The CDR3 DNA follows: TGTGCCAGCAGCCCGTTTCCGGGACTAGCCACAGATACGCAGTATTTT. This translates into CASSPFPGLATDTQYF.

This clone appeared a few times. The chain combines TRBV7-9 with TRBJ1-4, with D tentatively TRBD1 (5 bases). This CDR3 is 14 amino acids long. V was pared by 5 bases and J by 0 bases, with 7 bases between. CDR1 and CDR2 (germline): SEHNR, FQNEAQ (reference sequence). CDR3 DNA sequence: TGTGCCAGCAGCCCCAGGGCAACTAATGAAAAACTGTTTTTT. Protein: CASSPRATNEKLFF.

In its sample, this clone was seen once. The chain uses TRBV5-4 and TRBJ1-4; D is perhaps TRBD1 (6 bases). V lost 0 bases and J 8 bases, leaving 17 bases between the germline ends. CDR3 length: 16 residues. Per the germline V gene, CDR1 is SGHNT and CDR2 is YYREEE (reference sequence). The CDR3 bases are TGTGCCAGCAGCTTGGGGGTAGGGCAGGGGAAGGAAAAACTGTTTTTT. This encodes CASSLGVGQGKEKLFF.

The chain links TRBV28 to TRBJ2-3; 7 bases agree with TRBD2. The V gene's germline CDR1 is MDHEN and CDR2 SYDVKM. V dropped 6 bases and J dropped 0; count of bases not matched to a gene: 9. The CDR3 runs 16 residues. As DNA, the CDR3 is TGTGCCAGCAGCCCTAGCCTAGCGGTGAGCACAGATACGCAGTATTTT. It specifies CASSPSLAVSTDTQYF.

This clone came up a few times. Here the CDR3 DNA reads TGCGCCAGCAGCCTTACCGGGACTAGTGGCACAGATACGCAGTATTTT. It yields the protein CASSLTGTSGTDTQYF. The chain has TRBV4-1 and TRBJ2-3; 8 bases are shared with TRBD2. V trimming: 4 bases; J trimming: 1 base; junction bases outside the gene matches: 7. Germline V CDR1 and CDR2: MGHRA, YSYEKL. The CDR3 runs 16 residues.

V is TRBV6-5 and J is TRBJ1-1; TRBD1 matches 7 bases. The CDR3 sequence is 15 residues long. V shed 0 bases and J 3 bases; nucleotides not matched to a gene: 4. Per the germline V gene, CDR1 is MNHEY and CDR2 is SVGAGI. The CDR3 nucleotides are TGTGCCAGCAGTTACTCTTACGACAGGGACACTGAAGCTTTCTTT. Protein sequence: CASSYSYDRDTEAFF.

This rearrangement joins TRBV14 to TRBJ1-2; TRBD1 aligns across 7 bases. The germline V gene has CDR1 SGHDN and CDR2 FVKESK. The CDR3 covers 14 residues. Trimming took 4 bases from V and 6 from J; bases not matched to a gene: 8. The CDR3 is CASSPTRGLDGYTF. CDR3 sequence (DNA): TGTGCCAGCAGCCCAACGAGGGGGCTGGATGGCTACACCTTC.

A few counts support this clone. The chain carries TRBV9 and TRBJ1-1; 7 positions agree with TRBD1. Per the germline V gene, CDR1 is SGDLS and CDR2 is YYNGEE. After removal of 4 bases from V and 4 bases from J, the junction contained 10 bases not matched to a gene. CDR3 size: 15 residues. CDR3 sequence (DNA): TGTGCCAGCAGCTCAGGGGGGCAGTTCGTCACTGAAGCTTTCTTT. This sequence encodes CASSSGGQFVTEAFF. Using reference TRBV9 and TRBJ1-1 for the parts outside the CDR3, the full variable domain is DSGVTQTPKHLITATGQRVTLRCSPRSGDLSVYWYQQSLDQGLQFLIQYYNGEERAKGNILERFSAQQFPDLHSELNLSSLELGDSALYFCASSSGGQFVTEAFFGQGTRLTVV.

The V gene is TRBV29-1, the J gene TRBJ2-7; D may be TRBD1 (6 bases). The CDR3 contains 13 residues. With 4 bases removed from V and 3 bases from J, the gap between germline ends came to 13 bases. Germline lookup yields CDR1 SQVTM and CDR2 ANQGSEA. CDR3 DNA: TGCAGCGTTGTAGCAGGGGCCGACTACGAGCAGTACTTC. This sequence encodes CSVVAGADYEQYF.

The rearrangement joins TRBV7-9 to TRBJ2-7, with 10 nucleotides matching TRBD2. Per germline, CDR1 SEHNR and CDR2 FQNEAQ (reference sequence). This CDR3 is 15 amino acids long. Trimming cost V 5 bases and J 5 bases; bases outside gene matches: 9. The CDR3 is CASSAGTSASHEQYF. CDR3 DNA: TGTGCCAGCAGCGCTGGGACTAGCGCTTCCCACGAGCAGTACTTC.